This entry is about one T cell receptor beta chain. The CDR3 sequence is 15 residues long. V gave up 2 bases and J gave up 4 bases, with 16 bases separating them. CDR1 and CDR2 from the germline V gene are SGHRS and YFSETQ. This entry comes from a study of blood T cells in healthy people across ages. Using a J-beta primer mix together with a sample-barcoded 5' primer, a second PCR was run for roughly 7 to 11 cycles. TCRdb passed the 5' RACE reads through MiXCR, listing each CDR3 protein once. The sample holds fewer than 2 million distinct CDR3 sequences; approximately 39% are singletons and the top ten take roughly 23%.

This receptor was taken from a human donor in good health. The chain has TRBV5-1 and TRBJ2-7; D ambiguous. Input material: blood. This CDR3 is CASSLDFGPPYEQYF. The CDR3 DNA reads TGCGCCAGCAGCTTAGATTTCGGACCTCCTTACGAGCAGTACTTC. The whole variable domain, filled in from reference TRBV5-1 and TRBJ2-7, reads KAGVTQTPRYLIKTRGQQVTLSCSPISGHRSVSWYQQTPGQGLQFLFEYFSETQRNKGNFPGRFSGRQFSNSRSEMNVSTLELGDSALYLCASSLDFGPPYEQYFGPGTRLTVT.